The rows below give T cell receptor beta chains drawn from one sample of a study of type 1 and type 2 diabetes patients. TCRdb independently ran MiXCR on the multiplex PCR reads; one entry per CDR3 protein. The sample carries 270,000 or so distinct CDR3 sequences, roughly 50% recorded once. The sequencing sample was made of peripheral blood mononuclear cells (PBMCs). The receptor set was obtained from a man between 18 and 29 years old with type 2 diabetes. CDR3s include the opening cysteine and the closing phenylalanine or tryptophan. D genes are given only for firm matches. Expanded clones are given a class, and other clones once, few, many or no size at all.

TRBD1	TRBV30	TRBJ1-5	once	CASRTGDSYSNQPQHF	TGTGCCTCAAGGACAGGGGACTCTTATAGCAATCAGCCCCAGCATTTT
NA	TRBV12-3/TRBV12-4	TRBJ2-7	few	CASSLRGSASYEQYF	TGTGCCAGCAGTTTAAGAGGTTCAGCGTCCTACGAGCAGTACTTC
TRBD1	TRBV28	TRBJ1-4	few	CASSPTGGEKLFF	TGTGCCAGCAGTCCTACAGGGGGGGAAAAACTGTTTTTT
NA	TRBV28	TRBJ1-6	few	CASSLDDPPLHF	TGTGCCAGCAGCTTAGACGACCCACCCCTCCACTTT
NA	TRBV7-8	TRBJ1-6	few	CASSLSPGPYNSPLHF	TGTGCCAGCAGCTTAAGTCCGGGCCCCTATAATTCACCCCTCCACTTT
TRBD2	TRBV19	TRBJ2-7	many	CASSYGRSYEQYF	TGTGCCAGTAGTTACGGGAGGTCCTACGAGCAGTACTTC
TRBD2	TRBV9	TRBJ2-7	NA	CASSATQGLAGVEQYF	TGTGCCAGCAGCGCTACCCAGGGACTAGCGGGCGTGGAGCAGTACTTC
NA	TRBV29-1	TRBJ1-2	few	CSVERSGRYYGYTF	TGCAGCGTTGAACGCTCAGGGCGATACTATGGCTACACCTTC
TRBD2	TRBV10-3	TRBJ2-5	NA	CAISERAAGGGGETQYF	TGTGCCATCAGTGAAAGGGCAGCCGGCGGGGGGGGAGAGACCCAGTACTTC
TRBD1	TRBV14	TRBJ2-3	NA	CASSLSGTGNLDTQYF	TGTGCCAGCAGCCTATCCGGGACAGGGAATTTAGATACGCAGTATTTT
TRBD1	TRBV18	TRBJ1-1	NA	CASSARQGGTDTEAFF	TGTGCCAGCTCAGCCCGACAGGGAGGGACGGACACTGAAGCTTTCTTT
NA	TRBV2	TRBJ2-3	NA	CASPVRASLTDTQYF	TGTGCCAGCCCGGTCCGCGCTTCGCTCACAGATACGCAGTATTTT
NA	TRBV6-1	TRBJ1-1	NA	CASSEGPANTEAFF	TGTGCCAGCAGTGAAGGCCCGGCGAACACTGAAGCTTTCTTT
TRBD2	TRBV4-2	TRBJ2-1	NA	CASSQDSGSQNEQFF	TGTGCCAGCAGCCAAGATAGCGGGAGTCAAAATGAGCAGTTCTTC
NA	TRBV20-1	TRBJ2-7	NA	CSALDSSYYEQYF	TGCAGTGCTCTCGACAGCTCCTACTACGAGCAGTACTTC
NA	TRBV14	TRBJ2-7	few	CASSQAAGRLVEQYF	TGTGCCAGCAGCCAGGCCGCGGGCCGGTTGGTCGAGCAGTACTTC
NA	TRBV27	TRBJ2-2	few	CASSLTSGLSGELFF	TGTGCCAGCAGTTTAACCTCGGGATTGTCCGGGGAGCTGTTTTTT
NA	TRBV6-6	TRBJ1-5	NA	CASSDQQPQHF	TGTGCCAGCAGTGACCAACAGCCCCAGCATTTT
NA	TRBV5-6	TRBJ1-1	NA	CASSFRFQDVFF	TGTGCCAGCAGCTTTCGATTCCAGGATGTTTTCTTT
NA	TRBV2	TRBJ1-1	NA	CASNRGFGEAFF	TGTGCCAGCAATAGGGGATTTGGTGAAGCTTTCTTT
TRBD1	TRBV19	TRBJ2-5	few	CASSARQGGTQYF	TGTGCCAGTAGTGCCCGACAGGGCGGGACCCAGTACTTC
NA	TRBV12-5	TRBJ1-4	once	CASGLGGQDEKLFF	TGTGCTAGTGGTTTAGGGGGGCAGGATGAAAAACTGTTTTTT
NA	TRBV5-1	TRBJ2-3	NA	CASSLTTPADTQYF	TGCGCCAGCAGCTTGACAACCCCCGCGGATACGCAGTATTTT
TRBD2	TRBV29-1	TRBJ2-1	NA	CSFSGGDNEQFF	TGCAGCTTTAGCGGGGGGGACAATGAGCAGTTCTTC
TRBD1	TRBV5-1	TRBJ1-4	NA	CASSSETGGNEKLFF	TGCGCCAGCAGCTCCGAAACAGGGGGTAATGAAAAACTGTTTTTT
TRBD2	TRBV20-1	TRBJ2-2	once	CSARDRRTSGLNTGELFF	TGCAGTGCTAGAGATCGGAGGACTAGCGGACTGAACACCGGGGAGCTGTTTTTT
NA	TRBV6-6	TRBJ1-4	few	CASRFLQGRGEKLFF	TGTGCCAGCAGATTCCTACAGGGCAGGGGTGAAAAACTGTTTTTT
NA	TRBV15	TRBJ1-1	NA	CATSDPGGWAFF	TGTGCCACCAGCGACCCGGGGGGTTGGGCTTTCTTT
TRBD1	TRBV10-3	TRBJ1-1	NA	CAISESTGDRGTFF	TGTGCCATCAGTGAGTCCACAGGGGACAGGGGGACTTTCTTT
NA	TRBV7-8	TRBJ1-2	NA	CASSPYRVGYGYTF	TGTGCCAGCAGCCCATACAGGGTTGGTTATGGCTACACCTTC
NA	TRBV10-3	TRBJ1-1	many	CAISESGYEAFF	TGTGCCATCAGTGAGTCGGGGTACGAAGCTTTCTTT
NA	TRBV19	TRBJ1-5	NA	CASRSSTFSDSNQPQHF	TGTGCCAGTAGGAGCTCTACCTTTAGTGATAGCAATCAGCCCCAGCATTTT
TRBD1	TRBV6-5	TRBJ2-7	few	CASSERTGSPWEQYF	TGTGCCAGCAGTGAGCGGACAGGATCCCCCTGGGAGCAGTACTTC
TRBD1	TRBV7-9	TRBJ1-1	few	CASSLAGQDLTEAFF	TGTGCCAGCAGCTTAGCGGGACAGGACCTCACTGAAGCTTTCTTT
NA	TRBV3-1	TRBJ2-5	NA	CASSQVRLAETQYF	TGTGCCAGCAGCCAAGTTCGGCTAGCCGAGACCCAGTACTTC
TRBD1	TRBV12-3/TRBV12-4	TRBJ1-4	few	CASTRQGTGEKLFF	TGTGCCAGCACCAGACAGGGAACTGGTGAAAAACTGTTTTTT
TRBD1	TRBV19	TRBJ2-4	NA	CASSPPPGGVDIQYF	TGTGCCAGTAGCCCTCCGCCAGGGGGCGTCGACATTCAGTACTTC
NA	TRBV4-1	TRBJ1-1	few	CASSQVLQGNTEAFF	TGCGCCAGCAGCCAAGTCCTACAAGGGAACACTGAAGCTTTCTTT
NA	TRBV10-3	TRBJ2-7	many	CAISELYEQYF	TGTGCCATCAGTGAGCTCTACGAGCAGTACTTC
TRBD1	TRBV10-2	TRBJ1-4	NA	CASSQTQTGLIF	TGCGCCAGCAGTCAAACCCAGACAGGGTTGATTTTT
NA	TRBV11-2	TRBJ2-1	NA	CASSPAWGSSSYNEQFF	TGTGCCAGCAGCCCCGCATGGGGGTCGAGCTCCTACAATGAGCAGTTCTTC
TRBD2	TRBV7-2	TRBJ2-4	few	CASSLVPGGAKNIQYF	TGTGCCAGCAGCCTGGTGCCCGGGGGGGCCAAAAACATTCAGTACTTC
NA	TRBV4-1	TRBJ2-1	NA	CASSQGWGLYDEQFF	TGCGCCAGCAGCCAAGGGTGGGGACTCTACGATGAGCAGTTCTTC
NA	TRBV5-1	TRBJ2-2	few	CASSRFTDRSANTGELFF	TGCGCCAGCAGCAGATTTACGGACAGAAGTGCGAACACCGGGGAGCTGTTTTTT
TRBD2	TRBV25-1	TRBJ2-3	once	CASVLAGTSTDTQYF	TGTGCCAGCGTACTAGCGGGAACTAGCACAGATACGCAGTATTTT
NA	TRBV7-8	TRBJ2-2	NA	CASSLARPGANTGELFF	TGTGCCAGCAGCTTAGCCCGGCCCGGGGCCAACACCGGGGAGCTGTTTTTT
NA	TRBV30	TRBJ1-1	few	CAWSAPRNTEAFF	TGTGCCTGGAGTGCCCCAAGGAACACTGAAGCTTTCTTT
NA	TRBV6-1	TRBJ1-2	NA	CASSAWRIDRVYGYTF	TGTGCCAGCAGTGCATGGAGAATAGACAGAGTATATGGCTACACCTTC
NA	TRBV20-1	TRBJ2-1	NA	CSATAQVSYNEQFF	TGCAGTGCCACTGCACAGGTGTCCTACAATGAGCAGTTCTTC
NA	TRBV5-1	TRBJ2-3	NA	CASSPGVVGWSMTDTQYF	TGCGCCAGCAGCCCTGGAGTGGTGGGCTGGTCGATGACAGATACGCAGTATTTT
NA	TRBV10-3	TRBJ2-7	many	CAISGRGDSYEQYF	TGTGCCATCAGTGGAAGGGGGGACAGTTACGAGCAGTACTTC
NA	TRBV12-3/TRBV12-4	TRBJ2-5	NA	CASSSRGTLEETQYF	TGTGCCAGCAGTTCCCGAGGGACTCTAGAAGAGACCCAGTACTTC
NA	TRBV6-1	TRBJ1-1	NA	CASSVDLTEAFF	TGTGCCAGCAGTGTTGACCTGACTGAAGCTTTCTTT
NA	TRBV29-1	TRBJ2-7	few	CSVEEQTSYEQYF	TGCAGCGTTGAAGAACAGACGAGTTACGAGCAGTACTTC
NA	TRBV11-2	TRBJ2-7	NA	CASSDGYHAREQYF	TGCGCCAGCAGTGACGGTTATCACGCCCGCGAGCAGTACTTC
NA	TRBV7-8	TRBJ1-6	few	CASSLQRSNSPLHF	TGTGCCAGCAGCTTGCAACGCTCGAATTCACCCCTCCACTTT
NA	TRBV20-1	TRBJ1-3	NA	CSARDHQGSGNTIYF	TGCAGTGCTAGAGATCACCAGGGCTCTGGAAACACCATATATTTT
NA	TRBV7-2	TRBJ2-7	few	CASSLETSYEQYF	TGTGCCAGCAGCTTAGAAACCTCCTACGAGCAGTACTTC